This TCR beta chain was sequenced during a study of early T cells in non-severe SARS-CoV-2 infection. Germline V gene sequence: CDR1 SGHAT, CDR2 FQDESV (reference sequence). Trimming cost V 6 bases and J 4 bases, with 12 bases left between them. This CDR3 contains 13 residues. TCRdb independently ran MiXCR on the 5' RACE reads; one entry per CDR3 protein. The sample lists tens of thousands of distinct CDR3 sequences, roughly 10% occurring once. Study results and limitations: VDJdb-based matching was biased toward anti-spike CD8 responses and missed private and CD4 specificities.

This clonotype was counted a few times. Its antigen is not known. Sequencing used whole blood. This TCR derives from an adult who was a healthcare worker with PCR-confirmed SARS-CoV-2 infection or an uninfected control (not recorded which). The rearrangement joins TRBV11-1 to TRBJ1-1; D not resolved. CDR3 amino acids: CASRNGRGTEAFF. CDR3 DNA sequence: TGTGCCAGCAGAAACGGGCGGGGCACTGAAGCTTTCTTT.